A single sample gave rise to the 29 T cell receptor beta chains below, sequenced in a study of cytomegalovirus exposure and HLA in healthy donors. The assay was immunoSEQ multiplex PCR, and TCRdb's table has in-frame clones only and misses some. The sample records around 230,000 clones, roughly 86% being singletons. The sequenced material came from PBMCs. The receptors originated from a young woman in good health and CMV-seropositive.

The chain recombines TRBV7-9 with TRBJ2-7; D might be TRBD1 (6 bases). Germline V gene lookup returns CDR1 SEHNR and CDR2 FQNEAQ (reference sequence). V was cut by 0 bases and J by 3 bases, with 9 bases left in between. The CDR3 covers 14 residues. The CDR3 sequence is CASSLASQGYEQYF. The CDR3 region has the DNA TGTGCCAGCAGCTTAGCGTCACAGGGCTACGAGCAGTACTTC.

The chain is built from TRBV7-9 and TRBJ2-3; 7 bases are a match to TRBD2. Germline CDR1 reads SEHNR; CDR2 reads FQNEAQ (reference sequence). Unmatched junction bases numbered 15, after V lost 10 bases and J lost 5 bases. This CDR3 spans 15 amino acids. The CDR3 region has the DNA TGTGCCATCTCCCTTCTGCCGGCTAGCGGAGATACGCAGTATTTT. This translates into CAISLLPASGDTQYF.

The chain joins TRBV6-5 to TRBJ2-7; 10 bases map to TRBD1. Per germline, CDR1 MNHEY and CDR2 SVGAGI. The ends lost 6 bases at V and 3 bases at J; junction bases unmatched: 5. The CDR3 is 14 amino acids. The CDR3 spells CASRTGTGDYEQYF. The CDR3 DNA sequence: TGTGCCAGCAGAACCGGGACAGGGGACTACGAGCAGTACTTC.

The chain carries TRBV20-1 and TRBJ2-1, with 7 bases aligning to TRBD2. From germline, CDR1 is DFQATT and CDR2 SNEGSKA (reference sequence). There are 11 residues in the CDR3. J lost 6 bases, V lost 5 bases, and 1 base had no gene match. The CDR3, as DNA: TGCAGTGCTCCGGGAGGCAATGAGCAGTTCTTC. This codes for CSAPGGNEQFF.

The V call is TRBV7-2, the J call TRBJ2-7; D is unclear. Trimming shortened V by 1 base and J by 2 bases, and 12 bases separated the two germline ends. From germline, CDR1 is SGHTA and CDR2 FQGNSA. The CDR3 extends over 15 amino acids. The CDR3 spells CASSLVEAGAYEQYF. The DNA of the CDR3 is TGTGCCAGCAGCTTAGTTGAGGCCGGAGCCTACGAGCAGTACTTC.

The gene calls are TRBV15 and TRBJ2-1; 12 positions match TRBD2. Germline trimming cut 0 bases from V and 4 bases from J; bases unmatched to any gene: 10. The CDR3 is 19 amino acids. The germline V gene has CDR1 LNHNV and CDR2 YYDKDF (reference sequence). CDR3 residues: CATSRDQISGLAGYNEQFF. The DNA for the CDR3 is TGTGCCACCAGCAGAGATCAAATTTCCGGACTAGCGGGATACAATGAGCAGTTCTTC.

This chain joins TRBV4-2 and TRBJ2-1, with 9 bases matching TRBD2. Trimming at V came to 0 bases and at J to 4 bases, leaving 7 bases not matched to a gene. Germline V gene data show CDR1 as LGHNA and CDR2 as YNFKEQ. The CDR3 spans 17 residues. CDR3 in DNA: TGTGCCAGCAGCCAAGAATTGCGGGGGGGCGCTTACAATGAGCAGTTCTTC. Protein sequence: CASSQELRGGAYNEQFF.

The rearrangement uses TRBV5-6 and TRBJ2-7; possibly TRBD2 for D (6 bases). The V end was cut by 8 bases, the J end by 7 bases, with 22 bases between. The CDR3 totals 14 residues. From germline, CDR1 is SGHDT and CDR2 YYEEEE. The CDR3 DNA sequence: TGTGCCAGTAAGAGACCGGGCCTGGAGGGTGAGCAGTACTTC. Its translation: CASKRPGLEGEQYF.

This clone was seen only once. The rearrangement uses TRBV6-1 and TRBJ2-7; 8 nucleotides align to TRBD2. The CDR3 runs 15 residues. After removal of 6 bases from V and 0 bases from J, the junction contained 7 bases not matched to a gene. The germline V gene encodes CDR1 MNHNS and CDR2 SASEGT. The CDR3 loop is CASRAAGAPSYEQYF. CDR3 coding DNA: TGTGCCAGCAGAGCAGCGGGGGCCCCCTCCTACGAGCAGTACTTC.

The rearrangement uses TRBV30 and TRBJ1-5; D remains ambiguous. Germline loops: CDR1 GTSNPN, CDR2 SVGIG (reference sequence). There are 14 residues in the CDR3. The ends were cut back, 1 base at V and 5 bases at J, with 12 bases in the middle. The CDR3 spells CAWSEMGGDQPQHF. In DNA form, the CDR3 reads TGTGCCTGGAGTGAAATGGGCGGGGATCAGCCCCAGCATTTT.

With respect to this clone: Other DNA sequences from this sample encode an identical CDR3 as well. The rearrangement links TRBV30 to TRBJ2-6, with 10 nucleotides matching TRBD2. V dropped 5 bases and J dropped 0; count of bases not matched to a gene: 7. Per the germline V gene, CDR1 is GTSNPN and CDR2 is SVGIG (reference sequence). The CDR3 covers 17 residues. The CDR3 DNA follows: TGTGCCTGGTACGGACTAGCGGAGAACTCTGGGGCCAACGTCCTGACTTTC. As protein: CAWYGLAENSGANVLTF.

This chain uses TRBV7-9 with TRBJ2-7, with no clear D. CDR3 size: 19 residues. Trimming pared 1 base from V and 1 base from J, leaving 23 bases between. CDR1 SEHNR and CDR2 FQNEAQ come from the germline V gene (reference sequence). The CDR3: CASSLDYVGFEASSYEQYF. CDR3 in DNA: TGTGCCAGCAGCTTAGATTACGTCGGGTTTGAAGCTTCATCCTACGAGCAGTACTTC.

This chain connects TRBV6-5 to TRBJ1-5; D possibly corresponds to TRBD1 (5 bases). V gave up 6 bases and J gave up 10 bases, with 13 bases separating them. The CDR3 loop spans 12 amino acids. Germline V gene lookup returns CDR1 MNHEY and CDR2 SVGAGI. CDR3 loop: CASSKTGEPQHF. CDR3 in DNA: TGTGCCAGCAGCAAAACGGGGGAACCCCAGCATTTT.

The CDR3 reads CASSQWTSGKGDYEQYF. The CDR3 region has the DNA TGCGCCAGCAGCCAATGGACTAGCGGGAAGGGGGACTACGAGCAGTACTTC. V and J are TRBV4-1 and TRBJ2-7, with 12 bases identical to TRBD2. CDR1 and CDR2 from the germline V gene are MGHRA and YSYEKL. The CDR3 length is 17 residues. The ends lost 2 bases at V and 3 bases at J; junction bases unmatched: 8.

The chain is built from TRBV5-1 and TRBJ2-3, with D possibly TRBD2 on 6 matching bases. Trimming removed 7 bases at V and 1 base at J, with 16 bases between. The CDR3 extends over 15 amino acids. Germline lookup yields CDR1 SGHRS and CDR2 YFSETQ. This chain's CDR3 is CASDLSGFRTDTQYF. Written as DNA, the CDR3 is TGCGCCAGCGATTTAAGCGGGTTCCGCACAGATACGCAGTATTTT.

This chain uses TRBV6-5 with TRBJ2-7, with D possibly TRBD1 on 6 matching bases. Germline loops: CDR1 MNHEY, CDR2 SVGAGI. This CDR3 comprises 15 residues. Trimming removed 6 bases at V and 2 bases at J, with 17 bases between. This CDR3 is CASRSTQQGPYEQYF. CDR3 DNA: TGTGCCAGCAGATCGACGCAACAGGGCCCCTACGAGCAGTACTTC.

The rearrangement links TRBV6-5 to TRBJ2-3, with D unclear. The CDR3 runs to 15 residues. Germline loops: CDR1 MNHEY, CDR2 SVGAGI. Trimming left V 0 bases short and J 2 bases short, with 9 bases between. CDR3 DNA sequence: TGTGCCAGCAGTTACTCGCCCAGATACACAGATACGCAGTATTTT. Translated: CASSYSPRYTDTQYF.

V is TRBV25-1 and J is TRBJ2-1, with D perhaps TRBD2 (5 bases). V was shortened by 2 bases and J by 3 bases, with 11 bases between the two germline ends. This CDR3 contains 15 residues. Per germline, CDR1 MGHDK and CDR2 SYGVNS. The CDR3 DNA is TGTGCCAGCAGTGAACACGAACTAGACTACAATGAGCAGTTCTTC. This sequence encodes CASSEHELDYNEQFF.

CDR3 in DNA: TGTGCCAGCAGCTTAGCCCCTGCGGGAGGGCGGGCCGGGGAGCTGTTTTTT. Residues: CASSLAPAGGRAGELFF. This chain links TRBV7-2 with TRBJ2-2; 9 bases align to TRBD2. The ends lost 0 bases at V and 6 bases at J; junction bases unmatched: 8. This CDR3 spans 17 amino acids. In germline, CDR1 is SGHTA, CDR2 FQGNSA.

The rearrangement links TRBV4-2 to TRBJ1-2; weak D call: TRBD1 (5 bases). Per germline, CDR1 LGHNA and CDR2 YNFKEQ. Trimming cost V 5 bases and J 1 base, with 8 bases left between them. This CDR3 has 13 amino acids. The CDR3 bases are TGTGCCAGCAGCTCCCAGGGTAACTATGGCTACACCTTC. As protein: CASSSQGNYGYTF.

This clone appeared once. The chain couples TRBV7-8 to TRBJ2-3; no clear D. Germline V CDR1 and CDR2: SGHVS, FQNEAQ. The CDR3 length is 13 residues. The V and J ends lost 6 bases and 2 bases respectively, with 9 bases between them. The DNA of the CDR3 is TGTGCCAGCAGAGACTTGATCACAGATACGCAGTATTTT. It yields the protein CASRDLITDTQYF.

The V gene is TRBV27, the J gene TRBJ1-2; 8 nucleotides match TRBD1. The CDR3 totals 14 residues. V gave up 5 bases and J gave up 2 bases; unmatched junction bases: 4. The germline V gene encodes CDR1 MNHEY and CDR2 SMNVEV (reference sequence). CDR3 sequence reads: CASSPWDRNYGYTF. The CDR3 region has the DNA TGTGCCAGCAGTCCGTGGGACAGGAACTATGGCTACACCTTC.

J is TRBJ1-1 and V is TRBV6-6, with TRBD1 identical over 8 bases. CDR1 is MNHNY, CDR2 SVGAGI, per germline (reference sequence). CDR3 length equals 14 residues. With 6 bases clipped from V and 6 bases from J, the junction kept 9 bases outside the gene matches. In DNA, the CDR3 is TGTGCCAGCAGGGTGACAGGGGAGGGGCCTGAAGCTTTCTTT. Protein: CASRVTGEGPEAFF.

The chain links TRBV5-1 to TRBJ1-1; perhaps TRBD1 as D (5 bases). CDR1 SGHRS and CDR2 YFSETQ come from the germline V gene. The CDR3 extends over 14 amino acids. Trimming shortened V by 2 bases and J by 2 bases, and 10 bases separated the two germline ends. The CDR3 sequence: CASSLQESNTEAFF. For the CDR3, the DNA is TGCGCCAGCAGCTTACAGGAGAGTAACACTGAAGCTTTCTTT.

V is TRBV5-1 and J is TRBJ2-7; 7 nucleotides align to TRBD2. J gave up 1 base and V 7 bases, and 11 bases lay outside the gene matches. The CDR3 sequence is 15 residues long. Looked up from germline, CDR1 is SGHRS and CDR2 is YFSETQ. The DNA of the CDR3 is TGCGCCAGCGGAAGGGAGGGTACAGGATCCTACGAGCAGTACTTC. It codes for CASGREGTGSYEQYF.

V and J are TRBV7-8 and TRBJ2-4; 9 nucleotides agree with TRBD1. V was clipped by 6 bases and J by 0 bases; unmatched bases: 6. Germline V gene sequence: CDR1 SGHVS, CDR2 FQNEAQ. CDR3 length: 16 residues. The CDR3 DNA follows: TGTGCCAGCAGTACAGGACAGGGGAAAGCCAAAAACATTCAGTACTTC. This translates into CASSTGQGKAKNIQYF.

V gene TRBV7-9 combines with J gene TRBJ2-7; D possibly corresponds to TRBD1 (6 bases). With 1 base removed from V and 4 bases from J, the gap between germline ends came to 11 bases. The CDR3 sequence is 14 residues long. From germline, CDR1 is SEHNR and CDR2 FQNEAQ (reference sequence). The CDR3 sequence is CASSLVGQSYEQYF. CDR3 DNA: TGTGCCAGCAGCTTAGTAGGACAGAGTTACGAGCAGTACTTC.

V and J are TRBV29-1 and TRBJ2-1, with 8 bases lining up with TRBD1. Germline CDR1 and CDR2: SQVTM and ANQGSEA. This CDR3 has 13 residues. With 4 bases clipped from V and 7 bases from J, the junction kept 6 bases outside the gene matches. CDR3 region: CSVVGQGLNEQFF. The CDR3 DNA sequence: TGCAGCGTTGTCGGACAGGGCTTGAATGAGCAGTTCTTC.

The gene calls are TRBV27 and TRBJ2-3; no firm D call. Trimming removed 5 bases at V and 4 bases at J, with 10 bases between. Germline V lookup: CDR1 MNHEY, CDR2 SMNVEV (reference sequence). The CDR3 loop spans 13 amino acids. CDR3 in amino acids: CASSVSRSDTQYF. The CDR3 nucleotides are TGTGCCAGCAGTGTAAGCCGTTCAGATACGCAGTATTTT.